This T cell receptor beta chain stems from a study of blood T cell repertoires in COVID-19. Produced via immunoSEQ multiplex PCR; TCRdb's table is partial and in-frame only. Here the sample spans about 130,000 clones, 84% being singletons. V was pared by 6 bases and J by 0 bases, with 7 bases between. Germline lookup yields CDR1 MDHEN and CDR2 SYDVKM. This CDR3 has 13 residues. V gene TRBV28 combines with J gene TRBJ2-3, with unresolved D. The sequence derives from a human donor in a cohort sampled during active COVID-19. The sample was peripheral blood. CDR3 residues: CASRMTSTDTQYF. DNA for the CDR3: TGTGCCAGCAGGATGACTAGCACAGATACGCAGTATTTT.